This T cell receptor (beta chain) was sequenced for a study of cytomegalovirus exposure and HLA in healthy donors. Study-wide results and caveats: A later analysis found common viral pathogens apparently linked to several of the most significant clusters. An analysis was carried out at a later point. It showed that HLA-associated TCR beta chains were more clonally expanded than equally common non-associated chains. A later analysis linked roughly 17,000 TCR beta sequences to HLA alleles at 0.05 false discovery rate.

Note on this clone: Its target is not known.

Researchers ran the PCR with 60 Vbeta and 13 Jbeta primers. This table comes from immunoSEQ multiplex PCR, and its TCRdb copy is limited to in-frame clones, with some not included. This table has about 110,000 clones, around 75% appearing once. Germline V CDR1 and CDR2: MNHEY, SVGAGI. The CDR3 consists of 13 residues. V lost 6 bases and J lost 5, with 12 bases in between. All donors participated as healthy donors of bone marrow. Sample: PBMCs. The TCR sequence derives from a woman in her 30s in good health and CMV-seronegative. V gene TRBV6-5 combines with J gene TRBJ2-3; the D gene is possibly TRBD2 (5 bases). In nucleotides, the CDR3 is TGTGCCAGCAGGCGCGGGCCGGGAGATACGCAGTATTTT. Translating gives CASRRGPGDTQYF.